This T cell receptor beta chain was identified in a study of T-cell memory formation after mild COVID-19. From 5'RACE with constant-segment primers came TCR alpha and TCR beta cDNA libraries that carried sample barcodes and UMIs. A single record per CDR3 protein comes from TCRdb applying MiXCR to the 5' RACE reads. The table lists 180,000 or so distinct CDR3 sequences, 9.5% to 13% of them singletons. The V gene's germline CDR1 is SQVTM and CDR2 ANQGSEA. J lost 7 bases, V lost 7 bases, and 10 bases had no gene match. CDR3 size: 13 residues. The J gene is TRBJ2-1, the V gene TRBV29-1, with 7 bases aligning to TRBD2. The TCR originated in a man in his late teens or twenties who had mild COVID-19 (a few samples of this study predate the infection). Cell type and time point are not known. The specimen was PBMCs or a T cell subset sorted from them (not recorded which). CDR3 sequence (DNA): TGCAGCGCCGCTGGGGGGGATAAGAATGAGCAGTTCTTC. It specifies CSAAGGDKNEQFF.